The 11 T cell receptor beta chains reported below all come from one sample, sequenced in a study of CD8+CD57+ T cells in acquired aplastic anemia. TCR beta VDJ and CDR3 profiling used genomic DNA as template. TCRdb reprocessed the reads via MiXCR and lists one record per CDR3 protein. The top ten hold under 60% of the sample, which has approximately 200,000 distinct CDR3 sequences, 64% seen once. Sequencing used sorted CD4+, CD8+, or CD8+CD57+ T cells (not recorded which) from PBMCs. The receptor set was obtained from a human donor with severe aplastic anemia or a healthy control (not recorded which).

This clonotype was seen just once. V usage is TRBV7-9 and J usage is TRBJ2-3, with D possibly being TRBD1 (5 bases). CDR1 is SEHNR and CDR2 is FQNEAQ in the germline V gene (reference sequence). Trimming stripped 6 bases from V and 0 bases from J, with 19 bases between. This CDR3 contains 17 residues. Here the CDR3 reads CASSESGWGRSTDTQYF. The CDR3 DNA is TGTGCCAGCAGTGAATCTGGGTGGGGCAGAAGCACAGATACGCAGTATTTT.

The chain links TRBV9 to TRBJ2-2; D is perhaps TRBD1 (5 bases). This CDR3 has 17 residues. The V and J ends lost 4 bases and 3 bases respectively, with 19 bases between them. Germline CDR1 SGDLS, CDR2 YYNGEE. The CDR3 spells CASSSPFDRVDTGELFF. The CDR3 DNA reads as TGTGCCAGCAGCTCCCCCTTTGACAGAGTCGACACCGGGGAGCTGTTTTTT. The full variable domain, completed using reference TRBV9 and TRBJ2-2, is DSGVTQTPKHLITATGQRVTLRCSPRSGDLSVYWYQQSLDQGLQFLIQYYNGEERAKGNILERFSAQQFPDLHSELNLSSLELGDSALYFCASSSPFDRVDTGELFFGEGSRLTVL.

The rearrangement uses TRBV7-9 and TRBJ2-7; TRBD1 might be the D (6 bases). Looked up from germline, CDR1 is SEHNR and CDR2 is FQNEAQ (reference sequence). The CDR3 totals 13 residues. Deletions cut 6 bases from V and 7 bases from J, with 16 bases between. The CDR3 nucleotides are TGTGCCAGCAGTGAAAGACAGGACGGAGAGCAGTACTTC. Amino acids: CASSERQDGEQYF.

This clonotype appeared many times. CDR3 protein: CASSLGSDYGYTF. Here the CDR3 DNA reads TGTGCCAGCAGCTTGGGGTCAGATTATGGCTACACCTTC. The chain employs TRBV5-6 and TRBJ1-2; D is unresolved. Trimming pared 0 bases from V and 5 bases from J, leaving 8 bases between. CDR1 SGHDT and CDR2 YYEEEE come from the germline V gene. The CDR3 has 13 residues.

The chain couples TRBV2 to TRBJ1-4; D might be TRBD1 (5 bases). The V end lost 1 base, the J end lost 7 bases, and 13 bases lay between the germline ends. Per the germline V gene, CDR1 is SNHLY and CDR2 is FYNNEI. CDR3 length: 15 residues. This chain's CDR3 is CASSEGGSVSEKLFF. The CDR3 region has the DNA TGTGCCAGCAGTGAAGGGGGGAGCGTCTCTGAAAAACTGTTTTTT.

The CDR3 DNA sequence: TGTGCCAGCAGCTTAGCTGAAGCGGGACGCTACACCTTC. Translation: CASSLAEAGRYTF. This chain uses TRBV7-9 with TRBJ1-2; weak D call: TRBD1 (5 bases). Germline CDR1 and CDR2: SEHNR and FQNEAQ (reference sequence). Trimming stripped 0 bases from V and 9 bases from J, with 11 bases between. The CDR3 is 13 residues long.

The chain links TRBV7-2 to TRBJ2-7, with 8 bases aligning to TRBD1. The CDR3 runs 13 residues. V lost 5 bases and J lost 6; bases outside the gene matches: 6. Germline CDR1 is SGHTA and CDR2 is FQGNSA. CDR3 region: CASSGRGHGEQYF. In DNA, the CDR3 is TGTGCCAGCAGCGGCAGGGGGCACGGCGAGCAGTACTTC. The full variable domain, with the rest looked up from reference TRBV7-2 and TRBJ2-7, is GAGVSQSPSNKVTEKGKDVELRCDPISGHTALYWYRQSLGQGLEFLIYFQGNSAPDKSGLPSDRFSAERTGGSVSTLTIQRTQQEDSAVYLCASSGRGHGEQYFGPGTRLTVT.

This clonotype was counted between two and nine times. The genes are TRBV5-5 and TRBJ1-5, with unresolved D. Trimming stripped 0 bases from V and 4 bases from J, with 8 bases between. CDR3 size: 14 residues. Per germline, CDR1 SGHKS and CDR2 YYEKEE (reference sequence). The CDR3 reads CASSLDGTNQPQHF. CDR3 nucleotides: TGTGCCAGCAGCTTGGACGGAACAAATCAGCCCCAGCATTTT.

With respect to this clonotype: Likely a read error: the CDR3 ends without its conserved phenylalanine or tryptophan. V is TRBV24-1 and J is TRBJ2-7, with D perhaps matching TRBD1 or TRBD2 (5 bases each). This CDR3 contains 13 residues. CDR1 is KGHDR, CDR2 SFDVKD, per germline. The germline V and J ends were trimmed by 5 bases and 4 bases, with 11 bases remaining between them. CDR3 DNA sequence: TGTGCCACCAGTGCTGGGGGACGTTACGAGCAGTACCTC. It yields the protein CATSAGGRYEQYL.

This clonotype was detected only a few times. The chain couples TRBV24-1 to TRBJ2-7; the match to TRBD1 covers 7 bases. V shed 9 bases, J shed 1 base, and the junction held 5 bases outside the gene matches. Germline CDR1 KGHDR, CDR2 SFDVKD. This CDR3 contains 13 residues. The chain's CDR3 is CATRDSNSYEQYF. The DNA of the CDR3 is TGTGCCACCCGGGACAGCAATTCCTACGAGCAGTACTTC.

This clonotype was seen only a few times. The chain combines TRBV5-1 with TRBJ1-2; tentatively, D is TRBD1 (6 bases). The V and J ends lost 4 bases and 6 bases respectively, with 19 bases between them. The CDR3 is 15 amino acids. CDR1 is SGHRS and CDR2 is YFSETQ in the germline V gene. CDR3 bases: TGCGCCAGCAGCCCCGAAGGGGGACTGGGTAATGGCTACACCTTC. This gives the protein CASSPEGGLGNGYTF.